This TCR beta chain was retrieved from a study of blood T cell repertoires in COVID-19. Source study methods: From reference gene primer amplification, estimates of nucleated cell counts were derived. Assay: immunoSEQ multiplex PCR; the TCRdb copy retains only in-frame clones and omits some. That table is the source of V, J and clone size, and D and trimming were worked out from the DNA. The sample shows roughly 86,000 clones, approximately 84% of them seen only once. This CDR3 region has 13 residues. V lost 5 bases to trimming and J lost 13 bases, with 20 bases between them. The rearrangement links TRBV12-3 or TRBV12-4 to TRBJ1-2; D may be TRBD1 (5 bases). The sample was peripheral blood. This receptor was obtained from a man in his 60s with acute or convalescent COVID-19. The CDR3 DNA reads as TGTGCCAGCAGTGGTGGGGCTCCCGATGGTCGCACCTTC. It encodes CASSGGAPDGRTF.